The sequence of this T cell receptor beta chain was determined in a study of cytomegalovirus exposure and HLA in healthy donors (dated by TCRdb to the late 2010s). Study-level background: An earlier analysis of approximately 550 of the donors reported more than 250 Gb of sequence data and some 100 million unique TCR beta sequences from about 180 million T cells. Around 320 gigabases of sequencing data and tens of millions of unique TCR sequences were included in an early release covering about 700 HLA-typed donors. Of the roughly 410 genotyped donors, 80% to 90% were placed in the genetic ancestry cluster associated with self-reported Caucasian donors. The study was designed to test whether signatures of past pathogen exposure could be identified by cataloging public T cell receptors. Using immunosequencing, the study profiled T cell repertoires from about 610 subjects and related those repertoires to cytomegalovirus serostatus. A separate validation cohort of roughly 130 different subjects was used in addition to the roughly 700-subject first cohort. High-throughput TCR immunosequencing, statistical association of individual TCRs with disease status, and machine learning were combined to predict cytomegalovirus infection status. To study patterns of TCR occurrence, a later analysis re-analyzed previously published TCR beta repertoires from around 660 donors and added high-resolution HLA genotyping. The later analysis used no new phenotypic data to find candidate immune exposures, relying instead on TCR beta sequences and their occurrence across donors. In an earlier analysis of 587 of the donors, high-throughput TCR beta sequencing was used to judge whether each TCR beta V gene segment behaved as functional or pseudogenic. Donor age, sex, ethnicity and CMV serostatus were compiled together with the repertoire data. Genome-wide SNP genotypes for about 60% of the 666 donors were used in a later genetic analysis, which treated that subset as a discovery cohort. All discovery cohort repertoires had been generated on a single sequencing platform. HLA typing covered class I and class II loci at four-digit resolution. The number of donors typed differed by locus, with 629-630 for A, B, C, DRB1 and DQB1, around 500 for DQA1, 600 to 610 for DPA1, and some 440 for DPB1. A few DR-DQ haplotypes were treated as single units for association and clustering because of strong linkage in the cohort. Across approximately 400 genotyped donors of the cohort, an average of about 240,000 unique TCR beta nucleotide sequences per donor were sequenced, and around 20% of those sequences were non-productive.

The library was prepared using the immunoSEQ multiplex PCR assay. For the multiplex PCR, a mixture combining 60 forward primers for TCR Vbeta segments and 13 reverse primers for TCR Jbeta segments was used. The CDR3 region of rearranged TCR beta genes was amplified from genomic DNA by a multiplex PCR assay. On the Illumina HiSeq System, the amplified TCR beta libraries were sequenced as 87-base-pair reads. The paper's data handling went like this. Across the 700 or so repertoires, a later analysis counted roughly 77 million unique TCR beta chains, 9.5 million to 13 million of which were shared by at least two donors. Raw reads were error-corrected and collapsed into unique sequences with a nearest-neighbor algorithm that merged closely related sequences to remove PCR and sequencing errors. V, D and J gene segments were assigned by aligning CDR3 sequences to IMGT reference sequences. Each retained sequence needed at least a six-nucleotide match to both a V gene segment and a J gene segment. A rearrangement counted as productive if the CDR3 had no stop codons and remained in frame with V and J, and every other rearrangement counted as non-productive. CDR3 was defined by IMGT convention, running from the second conserved V-encoded cysteine to the conserved J-encoded phenylalanine. The earlier analysis of approximately 590 of the donors excluded any sequence lacking an unambiguous match to a single V gene segment. In an earlier analysis of roughly 600 of the donors, a V segment was called functional when productive rearrangements were above 56.7%, and segregating when the standard deviation between donors exceeded 5%. A statistical classification framework was built for diagnosing cytomegalovirus status from the catalog of TCR beta chain sequences. V and J gene assignment, in a later analysis, came from comparing TCR nucleotide sequences with IMGT/GENE-DB human TR gene sequences. Using the TCRdist pipeline, a later analysis assigned CDR3 sequences along with most-parsimonious VDJ recombination scenarios. In a later analysis, each TCR beta chain was defined by its CDR3 amino acid sequence together with its V-gene family, and reads lacking a unique V-gene family were excluded. In a later analysis, fewer than 600 highly shared, low-generation-probability nucleotide sequences were removed to address suspected cross-contamination and a sequencing artifact. A later analysis calculated a clonal expansion index for each public chain from normalized within-repertoire ranks of inferred template counts. A later analysis computed generation probabilities with a VDJ recombination model fitted to out-of-frame rearrangements, and checked the results against IGoR. In a later analysis, TCR-TCR, TCR-HLA and TCR-CMV co-occurrence was scored with hypergeometric tests, and a repertoire-size bias correction was applied to TCR pairs. In a later analysis, false discovery rates were estimated by permuting HLA or CMV assignments 20 times. In a later analysis, co-occurring TCRs were grouped using DBSCAN, with TCRdist sequence similarity added in when clustering inside HLA-allele-positive subsets. Repertoires with fewer than 30,000 or more than 120,000 public chains, plus five repertoires with anomalous nucleotide sharing, were excluded from co-occurrence clustering. Held by TCRdb, this immuneACCESS table contains in-frame sequences only and omits some clones. Under half of the omission traces to an unresolved V gene where checked; the cause of the rest is unknown. V and J calls and clone size come straight from that table; D and trimming were deduced from the DNA. For this sample there are 200,000 or so clones; around 73% appear just once. The ten largest clones add up to around 3.9% of the sample.

The cohort consisted of 666 healthy bone marrow donors. At the time of sampling, all cohort members were nominally healthy, though unrecorded immune exposures were likely present. The donor tested CMV seronegative, placing the donor among the 350 or so seronegative members of the cohort. A peripheral blood sample was provided by each donor, and peripheral blood mononuclear cells were used for TCR beta sequencing. Genomic DNA extraction from the blood cell samples was performed with the Qiagen DNeasy Blood Extraction Kit. Study-wide findings and limitations: A further reported finding was that TCR beta sequences accurately predicted the HLA-A and HLA-B alleles for most subjects in the first cohort. At a false discovery rate of 0.05, a later analysis linked 15,000 to 20,000 TCR beta sequences to specific HLA alleles. A group of highly shared sequence variants was considered likely to be a technical artifact of the sequencing pipeline. The classifier was reported to diagnose cytomegalovirus status with high specificity and sensitivity in both the original cohort and the validation cohort. In a later analysis, HLA-associated TCR beta chains were found to be more clonally expanded and to have lower generation probabilities than equally common non-associated chains. Assigning TCR associations to individual alleles was difficult when HLA alleles, especially DR and DQ, strongly co-occurred. Correlated functional status among segregating V segments might be attributable to linkage disequilibrium, but an unknown experimental factor could not be ruled out. In a later analysis, the rate of TCR association differed among HLA loci, with DRB1 alleles having the most associated TCRs and HLA-C alleles having the fewest. In an earlier analysis of approximately 600 of the donors, most TCR beta V segments were observed in productive rearrangements about 87% or about 30% of the time, broadly matching IMGT annotations. Across donors, most TCR sequences were observed very rarely, whereas some public TCRs were present in many individuals. Because counts were too low, seventeen rarely observed V segments, including chromosome 9 orphons, were left out of the earlier analysis of 500 to 750 of the donors. Because some donors lacked HLA typing at each locus, the association tests relied only on the typed subset. Three of the identified cytomegalovirus-associated TCR beta chains were confirmed in vitro to be specific for cytomegalovirus antigens. According to the authors, the approach could potentially be generalized to other disease states and immunological phenotypes. In a later analysis, several top co-occurrence clusters were reported to appear linked to parvovirus B19, influenza, CMV and Epstein-Barr virus. CMV serostatus was the only immune exposure information available for the cohort. Most CMV-associated TCR beta chains appeared to be HLA-restricted in a later analysis, and the HLA associations seemed to be driven largely by CMV exposure. Only TCR beta chains were sequenced in this cohort, and the absence of alpha or paired-chain data limited detectable features. Roughly uniform sequencing depth across donors was assumed in presence/absence analyses, although this assumption may not hold. A later genetic analysis associated a missense DCLRE1C variant with V-gene and J-gene trimming of TCR beta chains, and an independent cohort replicated the association. In the study, some 160 TCR beta chains were listed as associated with cytomegalovirus. A later genetic analysis reported fewer N-insertions in productive TCRs among donors in an Asian-associated ancestry cluster than the roughly 690-donor mean.

With regard to this clone: Its recognized antigen is unknown. No base-level quality is on record; no much larger clone is a single base apart.

Sequences were obtained from PBMCs. This TCR derives from a male donor in good health and CMV-seronegative.

The DNA is as follows: TGTGCCAGCTCCCTTAGCGGGAGCACCTACGAGCAGTACTTC. Its protein is CASSLSGSTYEQYF. This chain is built from TRBV27 and TRBJ2-7; TRBD2 lines up with 9 middle nucleotides. The CDR3 measures 14 amino acids from cysteine to phenylalanine. Only CDR3 DNA is held: 42 bases, read in frame from base 1. The germline V gene (reference sequence) specifies MNHEY as CDR1 and SMNVEV as CDR2. V trim: 8 bases; J trim: 2 bases; unmatched bases: 7.